Shown below are 10 T cell receptor beta chains from a single sample sequenced in a study of OX40 agonist ivuxolimab in advanced cancers. The repertoire was sequenced with immunoSEQ multiplex PCR; TCRdb's copy has only in-frame clones and lacks some. This table has approximately 100,000 clones, less than 95% appearing once. Sample: CD4+ or CD8+ T cells sorted from blood, taken in a trial of the OX40 agonist ivuxolimab. The source is an adult with an advanced solid tumor such as melanoma, head and neck, liver or kidney cancer.

This sequence joins TRBV11-2 and TRBJ2-7, with 10 positions matching TRBD1. The germline V gene encodes CDR1 SGHAT and CDR2 FQNNGV. This CDR3 region has 14 residues. Trimming at V came to 5 bases and at J to 6 bases, leaving 7 bases not matched to a gene. The DNA of the CDR3 is TGTGCCAGCAGCACCCAGACAGGGGGCCGCGAGCAGTACTTC. It specifies CASSTQTGGREQYF.

The V and J genes are TRBV6-6 and TRBJ1-1; maybe TRBD1 (5 bases). Trimming shortened V by 7 bases and J by 8 bases, and 14 bases separated the two germline ends. This CDR3 spans 12 amino acids. In germline, CDR1 is MNHNY, CDR2 SVGAGI (reference sequence). The CDR3 DNA follows: TGTGCCAGCACCCTTGGGAGGGGAGAAGCTTTCTTT. Protein product: CASTLGRGEAFF.

The rearrangement joins TRBV6-1 to TRBJ2-7; D might be TRBD1 or TRBD2, each matching 6 bases. Trimming removed 6 bases at V and 6 bases at J, with 18 bases between. The CDR3 sequence is 14 residues long. Germline loops: CDR1 MNHNS, CDR2 SASEGT. The CDR3 here is CASREGGQGREQYF. DNA of the CDR3: TGTGCCAGCAGAGAGGGGGGCCAGGGACGCGAGCAGTACTTC.

The CDR3 loop reads CASSLGTGTGTEKLFF. The CDR3 bases are TGCGCCAGCAGCTTGGGTACCGGGACAGGGACTGAAAAACTGTTTTTT. The genes are TRBV5-1 and TRBJ1-4; TRBD1 matches at 9 bases. Germline V lookup: CDR1 SGHRS, CDR2 YFSETQ. Trimming took 0 bases from V and 7 from J; bases not matched to a gene: 7. The CDR3 has 16 amino acids.

This chain joins TRBV19 and TRBJ1-4; 7 positions match TRBD1. CDR3 length: 14 residues. Germline values: CDR1 LNHDA, CDR2 SQIVND (reference sequence). V trimming: 6 bases; J trimming: 5 bases; junction bases outside the gene matches: 6. The CDR3 here is CASRMTGLNEKLFF. DNA of the CDR3: TGTGCCAGTAGGATGACAGGGCTAAATGAAAAACTGTTTTTT.

V and J are TRBV10-3 and TRBJ2-7, with 7 bases fitting TRBD1. J was trimmed by 5 bases and V by 3 bases; bases with no gene match: 10. Per the germline V gene, CDR1 is ENHRY and CDR2 is SYGVKD. The CDR3 has 15 residues. The CDR3 DNA reads TGTGCCATCAGTGAAAGACAGGGCGGCTCTGACGAGCAGTACTTC. Translation gives CAISERQGGSDEQYF.

This clone was seen more than once but under ten times. The chain is built from TRBV7-2 and TRBJ2-7; D not certain. Germline V gene sequence: CDR1 SGHTA, CDR2 FQGNSA. Trimming removed 8 bases at V and 3 bases at J, with 11 bases between. The CDR3 spans 12 residues. CDR3 in amino acids: CASGSWGYEQYF. The CDR3 coding sequence is TGTGCCAGCGGCAGCTGGGGCTACGAGCAGTACTTC. Complete variable domain (other parts from reference TRBV7-2 and TRBJ2-7): GAGVSQSPSNKVTEKGKDVELRCDPISGHTALYWYRQSLGQGLEFLIYFQGNSAPDKSGLPSDRFSAERTGGSVSTLTIQRTQQEDSAVYLCASGSWGYEQYFGPGTRLTVT.

The rearrangement links TRBV19 to TRBJ2-7, with TRBD2 identical over 7 bases. The CDR3 runs to 17 residues. V was clipped by 1 base and J by 3 bases; unmatched bases: 12. The germline gives CDR1 LNHDA, CDR2 SQIVND (reference sequence). CDR3 loop: CASSIVGGGGRIYEQYF. The CDR3 DNA reads as TGTGCCAGTAGTATAGTAGGAGGAGGCGGGAGAATCTACGAGCAGTACTTC.

The chain recombines TRBV7-9 with TRBJ2-1; 11 nucleotides align to TRBD2. With 7 bases clipped from V and 4 bases from J, the junction kept 3 bases outside the gene matches. Germline CDR1 reads SEHNR; CDR2 reads FQNEAQ (reference sequence). This CDR3 comprises 14 residues. CDR3 DNA: TGTGCCAGCATACTAGCGGGAGAATACAATGAGCAGTTCTTC. Translation gives CASILAGEYNEQFF.

This clone has only one observation. CDR3 residues: CASSGRDRVYEQYF. Written as DNA, the CDR3 is TGCGCCAGCAGCGGACGGGACAGGGTTTACGAGCAGTACTTC. This chain connects TRBV5-1 to TRBJ2-5; 9 nucleotides match TRBD1. The J call is uncertain, as TRBJ2-7 better fits the DNA end. This CDR3 is 14 amino acids long. Germline lookup yields CDR1 SGHRS and CDR2 YFSETQ.